The 32 T cell receptor beta chains in this list originate from one sample, sequenced in a study of T cell clonotyping in hematopoietic cell transplantation. TCRdb's copy holds only in-frame clones and misses some; the assay was immunoSEQ multiplex PCR. The profile shows 12,000 to 15,000 clones, over 95% of them singletons. The source was peripheral blood mononuclear cells, collected 30 days after allogeneic stem cell transplant. The receptors were sampled from a female patient between 50 and 60 years old who had an allogeneic stem cell transplant from an unrelated donor, so T cells may come from the graft donor. Some clones in this sample may be carry-over from other donors' samples.

The V and J genes are TRBV19 and TRBJ1-6; D uncertain. Germline-derived CDR1 and CDR2 are LNHDA and SQIVND (reference sequence). The CDR3 extends over 16 amino acids. The V end lost 1 base, the J end lost 0 bases, and 7 bases lay between the germline ends. The chain's CDR3 is CASSIGGSSYNSPLHF. Here the CDR3 DNA reads TGTGCCAGTAGTATAGGGGGAAGCTCCTATAATTCACCCCTCCACTTT.

CDR3 loop: CASSSQGQGYEQYF. The DNA for the CDR3 is TGTGCCAGCAGTTCCCAGGGACAGGGTTACGAGCAGTACTTC. The chain uses TRBV6-1 and TRBJ2-7; 9 bases are a match to TRBD1. Looked up from germline, CDR1 is MNHNS and CDR2 is SASEGT. Trimming cost V 5 bases and J 4 bases; bases outside gene matches: 6. The CDR3 loop spans 14 amino acids.

The rearrangement links TRBV7-2 to TRBJ1-6; D uncertain. The CDR3 is made up of 16 amino acids. V lost 2 bases and J lost 5, with 13 bases in between. Germline V gives CDR1 SGHTA, CDR2 FQGNSA. The CDR3 DNA reads as TGTGCCAGCAGCTTACAAACAAGGAGTCATAATTCACCCCTCCACTTT. Its protein product is CASSLQTRSHNSPLHF.

This chain connects TRBV5-5 to TRBJ1-1, with D tentatively TRBD1 (5 bases). The V gene lost 3 bases and the J gene lost 6 bases, with 33 bases spanning the gap. Looked up from germline, CDR1 is SGHKS and CDR2 is YYEKEE (reference sequence). CDR3 length: 20 amino acids. For the CDR3, the DNA is TGTGCCAGCAGCTCACCACTCAAGTTGCGGTTTGGGGGGAGTTACCCTGAAGCTTTCTTT. Its translation is CASSSPLKLRFGGSYPEAFF.

The chain has TRBV12-5 and TRBJ1-2; D may be TRBD1 (5 bases). V lost 1 base to trimming and J lost 7 bases, with 19 bases between them. Germline CDR1 reads LGHNT; CDR2 reads FRNRAP. The CDR3 extends over 16 amino acids. CDR3 amino acids: CASGLGTAGGVGGYTF. In DNA, the CDR3 is TGTGCTAGTGGTTTGGGGACCGCGGGGGGGGTTGGTGGCTACACCTTC.

The gene calls are TRBV6-6 and TRBJ1-5; TRBD1 might be the D (5 bases). V lost 7 bases to trimming and J lost 6 bases, with 13 bases between them. Germline V gene data show CDR1 as MNHNY and CDR2 as SVGAGI (reference sequence). The CDR3 contains 13 residues. The CDR3 nucleotides are TGTGCCAGCACCGTAGGTGGGGGTCAGCCCCAGCATTTT. Translating it yields CASTVGGGQPQHF.

The rearrangement uses TRBV19 and TRBJ2-3; 7 bases are shared with TRBD1. Trimming removed 7 bases from V and 2 bases from J; junction bases left unmatched: 6. CDR1 and CDR2 from the germline V gene are LNHDA and SQIVND (reference sequence). The CDR3 spans 14 residues. Written as DNA, the CDR3 is TGTGCCAGTAAAAGCCAGGGGGACACAGATACGCAGTATTTT. Amino acids: CASKSQGDTDTQYF. The full variable domain, in which reference TRBV19 and TRBJ2-3 provide the parts outside the CDR3, is DGGITQSPKYLFRKEGQNVTLSCEQNLNHDAMYWYRQDPGQGLRLIYYSQIVNDFQKGDIAEGYSVSREKKESFPLTVTSAQKNPTAFYLCASKSQGDTDTQYFGPGTRLTVL.

The rearrangement links TRBV7-9 to TRBJ2-3; 8 positions agree with TRBD1. Trimming cost V 5 bases and J 1 base; bases outside gene matches: 5. This CDR3 has 15 amino acids. Germline CDR1 and CDR2: SEHNR and FQNEAQ (reference sequence). The DNA of the CDR3 is TGTGCCAGCAGCATACCGGGACAGGGCACAGATACGCAGTATTTT. Translation: CASSIPGQGTDTQYF.

V and J are TRBV29-1 and TRBJ2-1; D uncertain. The CDR3 has 14 amino acids. The germline V gene has CDR1 SQVTM and CDR2 ANQGSEA. The ends were cut back, 0 bases at V and 10 bases at J, with 16 bases in the middle. CDR3 in DNA: TGCAGCGTTGAAGATCGGGCAGAACCTCGGGAGCAGTTCTTC. Its translation is CSVEDRAEPREQFF.

The V call is TRBV19, the J call TRBJ1-1, with TRBD1 matching 8 bases. CDR1 LNHDA and CDR2 SQIVND come from the germline V gene (reference sequence). The CDR3 loop spans 14 amino acids. After removal of 5 bases from V and 5 bases from J, the junction contained 7 bases not matched to a gene. The CDR3 reads CASSPTGGMTEAFF. CDR3 bases: TGTGCCAGTAGTCCAACAGGGGGGATGACTGAAGCTTTCTTT.

CDR3 bases: TGTGCCAGCAGCAGCTACAGGGGGGGGAACACTGAAGCTTTCTTT. Amino acid sequence: CASSSYRGGNTEAFF. The chain employs TRBV5-8 and TRBJ1-1, with 8 bases fitting TRBD1. CDR3 length equals 15 residues. The germline V gene has CDR1 SGHTS and CDR2 YDEGEE. J lost 1 base, V lost 4 bases, and 6 bases had no gene match.

CDR3 in amino acids: CASRTGGQPNSPLHF. DNA of the CDR3: TGTGCCAGCAGGACAGGGGGCCAACCAAATTCACCCCTCCACTTT. The gene calls are TRBV7-9 and TRBJ1-6, with 10 bases that match TRBD1. The J segment lost 7 bases and the V segment lost 6 bases, leaving 6 bases of the junction unmatched. Germline CDR1 and CDR2: SEHNR and FQNEAQ (reference sequence). This CDR3 has 15 amino acids. Full variable domain (remainder filled in from reference TRBV7-9 and TRBJ1-6): DTGVSQNPRHKITKRGQNVTFRCDPISEHNRLYWYRQTLGQGPEFLTYFQNEAQLEKSRLLSDRFSAERPKGSFSTLEIQRTEQGDSAMYLCASRTGGQPNSPLHFGNGTRLTVT.

V is TRBV9 and J is TRBJ1-1; 10 bases agree with TRBD1. This CDR3 has 15 amino acids. Germline V gives CDR1 SGDLS, CDR2 YYNGEE. Germline trimming cut 2 bases from V and 2 bases from J; bases unmatched to any gene: 3. CDR3 protein: CASSVGTGANTEAFF. The CDR3 DNA follows: TGTGCCAGCAGCGTCGGGACAGGGGCAAACACTGAAGCTTTCTTT.

V usage is TRBV15 and J usage is TRBJ2-7, with a possible D match to TRBD1 (5 bases). Germline CDR1 is LNHNV and CDR2 is YYDKDF (reference sequence). Between the trimmed V and J ends, which lost 8 bases and 4 bases, there was a span of 15 bases. CDR3 length equals 13 residues. The CDR3: CATGHSLLYEQYF. As DNA, the CDR3 is TGTGCCACCGGACATTCGCTTCTTTACGAGCAGTACTTC.

This sequence joins TRBV6-1 and TRBJ2-1; D unresolved. Trimming cost V 2 bases and J 7 bases, with 6 bases left between them. From germline, CDR1 is MNHNS and CDR2 SASEGT. The CDR3 length is 12 residues. CDR3 DNA: TGTGCCAGCAGTGAATATGGGAATGAGCAGTTCTTC. Protein product: CASSEYGNEQFF.

V and J are TRBV5-1 and TRBJ1-5; D is unclear. V lost 0 bases and J lost 1, with 8 bases in between. This CDR3 is 15 amino acids long. Germline V gene data show CDR1 as SGHRS and CDR2 as YFSETQ. In DNA form, the CDR3 reads TGCGCCAGCAGCTTGGATCGGATAAGCAATCAGCCCCAGCATTTT. This gives the protein CASSLDRISNQPQHF.

The sample holds one count of this clone. This chain connects TRBV6-5 to TRBJ1-5; weak D call: TRBD1 (6 bases). Trimming removed 4 bases at V and 1 base at J, with 11 bases between. This CDR3 is built from 15 residues. CDR1 MNHEY and CDR2 SVGAGI come from the germline V gene. The CDR3, as DNA: TGTGCCAGCAGTTTCACAGGGCAGAGCAATCAGCCCCAGCATTTT. It translates to CASSFTGQSNQPQHF.

This rearrangement joins TRBV19 to TRBJ2-3, with D perhaps given as TRBD1 or TRBD2 (5 bases each). V lost 1 base and J lost 4, with 9 bases in between. The V gene's germline CDR1 is LNHDA and CDR2 SQIVND (reference sequence). The CDR3 is made up of 14 amino acids. The CDR3 DNA is TGTGCCAGTAGTATAGGGGGGTCCGCAGATACGCAGTATTTT. Protein sequence: CASSIGGSADTQYF. Supplemented by reference TRBV19 and TRBJ2-3, the full variable domain reads DGGITQSPKYLFRKEGQNVTLSCEQNLNHDAMYWYRQDPGQGLRLIYYSQIVNDFQKGDIAEGYSVSREKKESFPLTVTSAQKNPTAFYLCASSIGGSADTQYFGPGTRLTVL.

J is TRBJ2-2 and V is TRBV2, with D possibly matching TRBD1 (5 bases). V was cut by 5 bases and J by 0 bases, with 10 bases left in between. This CDR3 region has 15 residues. CDR1 and CDR2 (germline): SNHLY, FYNNEI. The CDR3 DNA reads TGTGCCAGCAGTAACAGGCGATCGAACACCGGGGAGCTGTTTTTT. Protein: CASSNRRSNTGELFF.

The V call is TRBV5-1, the J call TRBJ2-5; TRBD1 or TRBD2 may be the D gene (5 bases each). V was pared by 4 bases and J by 4 bases, with 11 bases between. The germline gives CDR1 SGHRS, CDR2 YFSETQ. The CDR3 consists of 13 residues. The CDR3 DNA sequence: TGCGCCAGCAGCAGAGGGACGTCAGAGACCCAGTACTTC. Amino acid sequence: CASSRGTSETQYF.

J is TRBJ1-2 and V is TRBV6-6, with 10 bases fitting TRBD1. The V gene end was trimmed by 5 bases and the J gene end by 2 bases; junction bases not matched to a gene: 5. Per the germline V gene, CDR1 is MNHNY and CDR2 is SVGAGI (reference sequence). The CDR3 loop spans 15 amino acids. The DNA of the CDR3 is TGTGCCAGCAGTCAGGGACAGGGGTCAAACTATGGCTACACCTTC. It yields the protein CASSQGQGSNYGYTF.

V usage is TRBV19 and J usage is TRBJ1-1; the D gene is possibly TRBD1 (6 bases). From germline, CDR1 is LNHDA and CDR2 SQIVND (reference sequence). The CDR3 loop spans 12 amino acids. V lost 6 bases, J lost 7 bases, and 12 bases lay in between. In nucleotides, the CDR3 is TGTGCCAGTAGGCCTCAGGGGTTTGAAGCTTTCTTT. Translated, it gives CASRPQGFEAFF.

The chain couples TRBV5-1 to TRBJ2-6; D is possibly TRBD1 (6 bases). V dropped 2 bases and J dropped 3 bases, with 15 bases sitting between them. Germline V gives CDR1 SGHRS, CDR2 YFSETQ. This CDR3 is 17 amino acids long. DNA of the CDR3: TGCGCCAGCAGCTTACACCCTACAGGGAGTGGGGCCAACGTCCTGACTTTC. This codes for CASSLHPTGSGANVLTF.

The chain combines TRBV25-1 with TRBJ2-5, with D uncertain. Judging by the DNA end, TRBJ2-7 fits better; the J call may be wrong. The CDR3 has 12 residues. The germline V gene encodes CDR1 MGHDK and CDR2 SYGVNS. The CDR3 bases are TGTGCCAGCAGTGAATCGTTCCACGAGCAGTACTTC. Its translation: CASSESFHEQYF.

The V gene is TRBV6-5, the J gene TRBJ2-7; D unclear. Trimming shortened V by 2 bases and J by 4 bases, and 9 bases separated the two germline ends. CDR1 is MNHEY, CDR2 SVGAGI, per germline. This CDR3 has 13 amino acids. The CDR3 reads CASSYLGSYEQYF. The DNA for the CDR3 is TGTGCCAGCAGTTACCTGGGGTCATACGAGCAGTACTTC.

V and J are TRBV6-1 and TRBJ1-2, with a tentative D call TRBD1 (5 bases). The CDR3 is made up of 14 amino acids. Trimming took 4 bases from V and 4 from J, leaving 13 bases between them. In germline, CDR1 is MNHNS, CDR2 SASEGT. In DNA, the CDR3 is TGTGCCAGCAGTGTGTTGACAGAGGCCTATGGCTACACCTTC. Translated: CASSVLTEAYGYTF.

The V call is TRBV5-1, the J call TRBJ2-3, with D unclear. V shed 4 bases and J shed 1 base, with 13 bases lying between them. The CDR3 runs 15 residues. Germline lookup yields CDR1 SGHRS and CDR2 YFSETQ. The CDR3 sequence: CASSINSQGTDTQYF. The CDR3 DNA sequence: TGCGCCAGCAGCATAAACTCTCAGGGCACAGATACGCAGTATTTT.

This clone is large by share. CDR3 nucleotides: TGTGCCAGCAGCCCGGGAGTCGCGTCCTATGGCTACACCTTC. It codes for CASSPGVASYGYTF. V usage is TRBV13 and J usage is TRBJ1-2; D call uncertain. V dropped 5 bases and J dropped 4 bases, with 14 bases sitting between them. The CDR3 runs 14 residues. CDR1 is PRHDT, CDR2 FYEKMQ, per germline (reference sequence).

In its sample, this clone was seen once. The chain couples TRBV9 to TRBJ1-2, with D hard to call. Deletions cut 0 bases from V and 4 bases from J, with 10 bases between. This CDR3 contains 14 residues. CDR1 and CDR2 from the germline V gene are SGDLS and YYNGEE. The CDR3 reads CASSVGGEGYGYTF. The DNA for the CDR3 is TGTGCCAGCAGCGTAGGGGGTGAAGGCTATGGCTACACCTTC.

In the case of this clone: One end of the junction fails to match germline, which may point to a read error. CDR3 sequence reads: CASNLGAAQETQYF. The DNA of the CDR3 is TGTGCCAGCAACTTAGGGGCAGCGCAAGAGACCCAGTACTTC. This sequence joins TRBV7-8 and TRBJ2-5, with a weak D call TRBD1 (5 bases). In germline, CDR1 is SGHVS, CDR2 FQNEAQ. The CDR3 has 14 amino acids. Together with reference TRBV7-8 and TRBJ2-5, the CDR3 gives the full variable domain: GAGVSQSPRYKVAKRGQDVALRCDPISGHVSLFWYQQALGQGPEFLTYFQNEAQLDKSGLPSDRFFAERPEGSVSTLKIQRTQQEDSAVYLCASNLGAAQETQYFGPGTRLLVL.

This clone has only a few counts. This chain uses TRBV11-2 with TRBJ2-3; tentatively, D is TRBD1 or TRBD2 (6 bases each). Germline loops: CDR1 SGHAT, CDR2 FQNNGV. The CDR3 sequence is 16 residues long. V was cut by 2 bases and J by 4 bases, with 16 bases left in between. CDR3 DNA sequence: TGTGCCAGCAGCTTACGGTTGAGGGGGGCGTCAGATACGCAGTATTTT. Amino acid sequence: CASSLRLRGASDTQYF.

V usage is TRBV7-2 and J usage is TRBJ1-6, with D unresolved. Trimming removed 5 bases at V and 0 bases at J, with 11 bases between. The CDR3 sequence is 16 residues long. Germline V gene data show CDR1 as SGHTA and CDR2 as FQGNSA. The CDR3 loop is CASSHPASSYNSPLHF. The CDR3 DNA follows: TGTGCCAGCAGCCACCCCGCTAGCTCCTATAATTCACCCCTCCACTTT.